These 32 T cell receptor beta chains were all obtained from the same sample, sequenced in a study of beta chain features in type 1 diabetes. The entirety of the isolated RNA underwent reverse transcription, so expressed TCRB transcripts were sequenced. The table came from immunoSEQ multiplex PCR; TCRdb's copy has only in-frame clones and leaves some out. The sample contains roughly 400,000 clones, about 16% of which appear only once. The sequenced sample was naive CD4+ T cells from blood. The receptors were sampled from a woman in her late teens or twenties in good health.

A word on this clone: Distinct nucleotide sequences in the sample also encode this CDR3. The chain links TRBV28 to TRBJ1-1; 7 bases fit TRBD1. After removal of 4 bases from V and 0 bases from J, the junction contained 2 bases not matched to a gene. The CDR3 consists of 14 residues. The V gene's germline CDR1 is MDHEN and CDR2 SYDVKM. CDR3 nucleotides: TGTGCCAGCAGTTCGGGACAGCTGAACACTGAAGCTTTCTTT. This sequence encodes CASSSGQLNTEAFF.

The J gene is TRBJ1-4, the V gene TRBV9, with 7 bases identical to TRBD1. In germline, CDR1 is SGDLS, CDR2 YYNGEE. This CDR3 is 14 amino acids long. The V and J ends lost 4 bases and 4 bases, in that order; junction bases with no gene match: 4. CDR3: CASSQGEVNEKLFF. The CDR3 DNA sequence: TGTGCCAGCAGCCAGGGGGAAGTTAATGAAAAACTGTTTTTT.

The V call is TRBV18, the J call TRBJ2-1; D is unresolved. Germline lookup yields CDR1 KGHSH and CDR2 LQKENI. V lost 2 bases, J lost 4 bases, and 6 bases lay in between. This CDR3 region has 13 residues. The CDR3 DNA follows: TGTGCCAGCTCACCAGCCGGTTACAATGAGCAGTTCTTC. It is translated as CASSPAGYNEQFF. The complete variable domain, with remaining parts taken from reference TRBV18 and TRBJ2-1, reads NAGVMQNPRHLVRRRGQEARLRCSPMKGHSHVYWYRQLPEEGLKFMVYLQKENIIDESGMPKERFSAEFPKEGPSILRIQQVVRGDSAAYFCASSPAGYNEQFFGPGTRLTVL.

In this sample, this clone turned up a few times. The gene calls are TRBV6-5 and TRBJ2-7; a possible D gene is TRBD1 (6 bases). Germline CDR1 is MNHEY and CDR2 is SVGAGI. This CDR3 spans 12 amino acids. V was pared by 6 bases and J by 4 bases, with 10 bases between. CDR3 sequence reads: CASRPQGYEQYF. The CDR3 DNA sequence: TGTGCCAGCAGGCCCCAGGGGTACGAGCAGTACTTC.

The CDR3 DNA is TGTGCCAGCAGCCCGCCGGAGGCCCCTAATGAGCAGTTCTTC. Translated: CASSPPEAPNEQFF. The chain links TRBV7-3 to TRBJ2-1; TRBD2 might be the D (5 bases). Germline values: CDR1 SGHTA, CDR2 FQGTGA. V dropped 5 bases and J dropped 7 bases, with 15 bases sitting between them. This CDR3 region has 14 residues.

Worth noting for this clone: It is likely a read error, because the conserved phenylalanine at the end of the CDR3 is missing. The gene calls are TRBV15 and TRBJ2-4; perhaps D is TRBD1 or TRBD2 (5 bases each). Germline-derived CDR1 and CDR2 are LNHNV and YYDKDF (reference sequence). The CDR3 totals 12 residues. V was trimmed by 4 bases and J by 7 bases, leaving 8 bases between them. CDR3 nucleotide sequence: TGTGCCACCAGCAACCGGGACAACATTCAGTACCTC. Protein: CATSNRDNIQYL.

V and J are TRBV7-3 and TRBJ1-1; maybe TRBD1 (5 bases). Germline V gene data show CDR1 as SGHTA and CDR2 as FQGTGA. Trimming cost V 5 bases and J 3 bases, with 10 bases left between them. The CDR3 extends over 13 amino acids. Here the CDR3 DNA reads TGTGCCAGCAGCCAAACAGGAGACACTGAAGCTTTCTTT. Translated: CASSQTGDTEAFF.

The V and J genes are TRBV19 and TRBJ2-3; D ambiguous. CDR1 and CDR2 from the germline V gene are LNHDA and SQIVND (reference sequence). V was shortened by 6 bases and J by 2 bases, with 12 bases between the two germline ends. The CDR3 is 14 amino acids. The CDR3 coding sequence is TGTGCCAGTAGCCAGGCACCCGACACAGATACGCAGTATTTT. Protein: CASSQAPDTDTQYF.

The sample holds a few counts of this clone. Germline is not matched at one junction end, which may reflect a read error. The V and J genes are TRBV7-7 and TRBJ2-1, with 9 bases identical to TRBD2. Germline V CDR1 and CDR2: SSHAT, FNYEAQ (reference sequence). CDR3 length: 15 residues. This CDR3 is CASSVSGGSYNEQFF. In nucleotides, the CDR3 is TGTGCTAGCAGCGTTAGCGGGGGCTCCTACAATGAGCAGTTCTTC.

The genes are TRBV5-8 and TRBJ1-5; D is undetermined. This CDR3 is built from 15 residues. CDR1 and CDR2 (germline): SGHTS, YDEGEE. Between the trimmed V and J ends, which lost 1 base and 1 base, there was a span of 9 bases. This chain's CDR3 is CASSLMVRSNQPQHF. The DNA for the CDR3 is TGTGCCAGCAGCTTGATGGTCCGGAGCAATCAGCCCCAGCATTTT. Drawing the rest from reference TRBV5-8 and TRBJ1-5, the complete variable domain is EAGVTQSPTHLIKTRGQQATLRCSPISGHTSVYWYQQALGLGLQFLLWYDEGEERNRGNFPPRFSGRQFPNYSSELNVNALELEDSALYLCASSLMVRSNQPQHFGDGTRLSIL.

The rearrangement uses TRBV6-1 and TRBJ2-3; 14 positions agree with TRBD2. J was trimmed by 5 bases and V by 0 bases; bases with no gene match: 4. This CDR3 is built from 17 residues. Germline V gives CDR1 MNHNS, CDR2 SASEGT. CDR3 in amino acids: CASSEALTSGRGDTQYF. CDR3 nucleotide sequence: TGTGCCAGCAGTGAAGCGCTGACTAGCGGGAGGGGAGATACGCAGTATTTT.

This clone was recorded a few times. This sequence joins TRBV5-1 and TRBJ2-1, with 8 bases fitting TRBD2. V trimming: 4 bases; J trimming: 9 bases; junction bases outside the gene matches: 12. Germline CDR1 SGHRS, CDR2 YFSETQ. The CDR3 is made up of 15 amino acids. This chain's CDR3 is CASSPPGLGGSEQFF. The CDR3 nucleotides are TGCGCCAGCAGCCCCCCGGGACTAGGCGGTAGTGAGCAGTTCTTC. Full variable domain (missing parts from reference TRBV5-1 and TRBJ2-1): KAGVTQTPRYLIKTRGQQVTLSCSPISGHRSVSWYQQTPGQGLQFLFEYFSETQRNKGNFPGRFSGRQFSNSRSEMNVSTLELGDSALYLCASSPPGLGGSEQFFGPGTRLTVL.

This clone appeared a few times. The chain couples TRBV19 to TRBJ1-5, with no clear D. There are 16 residues in the CDR3. Germline V gene data show CDR1 as LNHDA and CDR2 as SQIVND (reference sequence). V was pared by 3 bases and J by 3 bases, with 15 bases between. CDR3 amino acids: CASSIYPRADNQPQHF. DNA for the CDR3: TGTGCCAGTAGTATTTATCCGAGGGCGGACAATCAGCCCCAGCATTTT.

In its sample, this clone was seen a few times. This chain joins TRBV11-2 and TRBJ2-1; 7 positions agree with TRBD2. After removal of 3 bases from V and 9 bases from J, the junction contained 11 bases not matched to a gene. The CDR3 is 15 residues long. The V gene's germline CDR1 is SGHAT and CDR2 FQNNGV. The CDR3: CASSFMGSGTFEQFF. The CDR3 bases are TGTGCCAGCAGCTTCATGGGGAGCGGGACCTTTGAGCAGTTCTTC.

This clone was counted only a few times. This chain links TRBV9 with TRBJ2-2, with 11 bases lining up with TRBD2. J lost 5 bases, V lost 1 base, and 7 bases had no gene match. The CDR3 is 17 residues long. The germline V gene encodes CDR1 SGDLS and CDR2 YYNGEE. The DNA for the CDR3 is TGTGCCAGCAGCGTACTAGCGGGAGGTTCTGGGACCGGGGAGCTGTTTTTT. It codes for CASSVLAGGSGTGELFF.

This clone was observed a few times. The chain combines TRBV29-1 with TRBJ1-2; D gene unclear. This CDR3 has 12 amino acids. Germline-derived CDR1 and CDR2 are SQVTM and ANQGSEA. Trimming pared 4 bases from V and 7 bases from J, leaving 13 bases between. DNA of the CDR3: TGCAGCGTTGGTTACAGAGAGTCTGGCTACACCTTC. As protein: CSVGYRESGYTF.

This clone was seen only a few times. This chain links TRBV5-4 with TRBJ2-1; 8 nucleotides match TRBD2. Germline CDR1 is SGHNT and CDR2 is YYREEE (reference sequence). The CDR3 is made up of 16 amino acids. V gave up 4 bases and J gave up 4 bases; unmatched junction bases: 10. The CDR3 sequence: CASSKGAGGQYNEQFF. The CDR3 nucleotides read TGTGCCAGCAGCAAAGGGGCGGGAGGACAGTACAATGAGCAGTTCTTC. Complete variable domain (other parts from reference TRBV5-4 and TRBJ2-1): ETGVTQSPTHLIKTRGQQVTLRCSSQSGHNTVSWYQQALGQGPQFIFQYYREEENGRGNFPPRFSGLQFPNYSSELNVNALELDDSALYLCASSKGAGGQYNEQFFGPGTRLTVL.

J is TRBJ2-3 and V is TRBV7-9; 10 nucleotides line up with TRBD2. CDR1 SEHNR and CDR2 FQNEAQ come from the germline V gene (reference sequence). The CDR3 sequence is 18 residues long. The trim removed 3 bases at V and 0 bases at J, leaving 9 bases unmatched. CDR3 region: CASSLGLAGARSTDTQYF. CDR3 DNA sequence: TGTGCCAGCAGCTTGGGCCTAGCGGGAGCACGGAGCACAGATACGCAGTATTTT.

This clone was picked up a small number of times. The V and J genes are TRBV9 and TRBJ1-1; D may be TRBD1 (6 bases). Germline CDR1 SGDLS, CDR2 YYNGEE. With 3 bases removed from V and 5 bases from J, the gap between germline ends came to 14 bases. The CDR3 totals 14 residues. The CDR3 DNA reads as TGTGCCAGCAGCGGACAGGTGGAATTGACTGAAGCTTTCTTT. Translation: CASSGQVELTEAFF.

The chain uses TRBV5-4 and TRBJ2-1; D is possibly TRBD1 (6 bases). Germline V gives CDR1 SGHNT, CDR2 YYREEE (reference sequence). This CDR3 has 15 residues. V was trimmed by 5 bases and J by 0 bases, leaving 12 bases between them. The CDR3 spells CASRVGQSSYNEQFF. Written as DNA, the CDR3 is TGTGCCAGCAGGGTTGGACAGAGCTCCTACAATGAGCAGTTCTTC.

The chain combines TRBV11-3 with TRBJ2-1, with D unclear. This CDR3 has 14 amino acids. Germline V gene sequence: CDR1 SGHNT, CDR2 YENEEA. The V end was cut by 5 bases, the J end by 5 bases, with 13 bases between. CDR3 sequence (DNA): TGTGCCAGCAGCCCCTACCGTCGGGACAATGAGCAGTTCTTC. This gives the protein CASSPYRRDNEQFF.

This clone was observed a few times. The rearrangement joins TRBV7-9 to TRBJ2-7, with D unresolved. Germline V gives CDR1 SEHNR, CDR2 FQNEAQ (reference sequence). CDR3 length equals 12 residues. The V end lost 5 bases, the J end lost 6 bases, and 11 bases lay between the germline ends. In DNA, the CDR3 is TGTGCCAGCAGCGGCCAGGTCGCCGAGCAGTACTTC. It encodes CASSGQVAEQYF.

This clone was detected a few times. The chain carries TRBV7-2 and TRBJ2-7; 12 bases agree with TRBD1. This CDR3 is built from 14 residues. The germline V gene encodes CDR1 SGHTA and CDR2 FQGNSA. Losses at the gene ends were 5 bases for V and 5 bases for J; bases not matched to a gene: 4. CDR3 in amino acids: CASSRDRGQHEQYF. CDR3 nucleotide sequence: TGTGCCAGCAGCAGGGACAGGGGGCAGCACGAGCAGTACTTC.

V and J are TRBV7-9 and TRBJ2-3, with D possibly matching TRBD2 (6 bases). This CDR3 spans 15 amino acids. Germline V gene lookup returns CDR1 SEHNR and CDR2 FQNEAQ (reference sequence). Trimming pared 5 bases from V and 3 bases from J, leaving 15 bases between. The CDR3, as DNA: TGTGCCAGCAGCAAAAACGGGAGAACGACAGATACGCAGTATTTT. Its translation: CASSKNGRTTDTQYF. Variable domain in full (rest from reference TRBV7-9 and TRBJ2-3): DTGVSQNPRHKITKRGQNVTFRCDPISEHNRLYWYRQTLGQGPEFLTYFQNEAQLEKSRLLSDRFSAERPKGSFSTLEIQRTEQGDSAMYLCASSKNGRTTDTQYFGPGTRLTVL.

This chain links TRBV2 with TRBJ1-5; the match to TRBD1 covers 9 bases. The CDR3 spans 14 residues. Unmatched junction bases numbered 6, after V lost 10 bases and J lost 2 bases. Germline V gives CDR1 SNHLY, CDR2 FYNNEI. The CDR3 here is CATRGDRGNQPQHF. The CDR3 coding sequence is TGTGCCACCCGCGGGGACAGGGGCAATCAGCCCCAGCATTTT.

The rearrangement uses TRBV28 and TRBJ2-5, with D maybe TRBD1 (6 bases). Trimming pared 6 bases from V and 5 bases from J, leaving 16 bases between. The CDR3 totals 14 residues. Germline lookup yields CDR1 MDHEN and CDR2 SYDVKM. Here the CDR3 reads CASSGKPGVETQYF. DNA of the CDR3: TGTGCCAGCAGCGGGAAACCAGGGGTGGAGACCCAGTACTTC.

The chain is built from TRBV7-8 and TRBJ2-6; 7 bases align to TRBD1. The germline V gene has CDR1 SGHVS and CDR2 FQNEAQ. This CDR3 is 16 amino acids long. After removal of 5 bases from V and 2 bases from J, the junction contained 6 bases not matched to a gene. The CDR3, as DNA: TGTGCCAGCAGCGCACACAGGGGAACTGGGGCCAACGTCCTGACTTTC. It encodes CASSAHRGTGANVLTF.

The chain joins TRBV30 to TRBJ2-7; D is perhaps TRBD1 (5 bases). CDR3 length: 15 amino acids. The germline V gene has CDR1 GTSNPN and CDR2 SVGIG (reference sequence). The germline V and J ends were trimmed by 3 bases and 0 bases, with 15 bases remaining between them. This chain's CDR3 is CAWRGAGLSSYEQYF. CDR3 sequence (DNA): TGTGCCTGGAGGGGCGCAGGGCTTAGCTCCTACGAGCAGTACTTC. The full variable domain, rest sourced from reference TRBV30 and TRBJ2-7, is SQTIHQWPATLVQPVGSPLSLECTVEGTSNPNLYWYRQAAGRGLQLLFYSVGIGQISSEVPQNLSASRPQDRQFILSSKKLLLSDSGFYLCAWRGAGLSSYEQYFGPGTRLTVT.

CDR3 nucleotide sequence: TGTGCCAGCAGGTTGACAGTAGCCAAAAACATTCAGTACTTC. The encoded protein is CASRLTVAKNIQYF. This chain connects TRBV27 to TRBJ2-4, with a possible D match to TRBD1 (5 bases). Deletions cut 6 bases from V and 0 bases from J, with 9 bases between. CDR1 and CDR2 from the germline V gene are MNHEY and SMNVEV (reference sequence). This CDR3 comprises 14 residues.

This clone was seen a handful of times. The V call is TRBV5-1, the J call TRBJ1-4, with TRBD1 matching over 8 bases. Germline-derived CDR1 and CDR2 are SGHRS and YFSETQ. V trimming: 2 bases; J trimming: 7 bases; junction bases outside the gene matches: 1. The CDR3 loop spans 13 amino acids. This CDR3 reads CASSFGTGEKLFF. CDR3 nucleotides: TGCGCCAGCAGCTTTGGGACAGGTGAAAAACTGTTTTTT.

The chain carries TRBV4-2 and TRBJ2-1, with TRBD1 matching 9 bases. V was clipped by 1 base and J by 2 bases; unmatched bases: 12. From germline, CDR1 is LGHNA and CDR2 YNFKEQ. The CDR3 length is 19 residues. The CDR3 coding sequence is TGTGCCAGCAGCCAAGGACGGGACAGGGCCCCCATTCCCTACAATGAGCAGTTCTTC. It is translated as CASSQGRDRAPIPYNEQFF.

This clone has just a few counts. The chain combines TRBV30 with TRBJ1-1; 7 nucleotides agree with TRBD1. The germline V gene encodes CDR1 GTSNPN and CDR2 SVGIG (reference sequence). V shed 2 bases, J shed 10 bases, and the junction held 10 bases outside the gene matches. The CDR3 covers 13 residues. CDR3 DNA: TGTGCCTGGAGTCGGAAACAGGGGCCTGCAGCTTTCTTT. As protein: CAWSRKQGPAAFF.